This T cell receptor beta chain is drawn from a study of blood T cell repertoires in COVID-19. Turning to the study itself: Some COVID-19 samples were acute and others convalescent; all came from the United States, Italy and Spain. Nucleic acid was either cDNA or gDNA, and it came from T cells, B-cell-depleted T cells, or PBMCs.

Per the authors' pipeline: Reference gene primer amplification yielded estimated nucleated cell counts. Repertoires were generated with immunoSEQ multiplex PCR, while TCRdb's copy carries only in-frame clones and drops some. V, J and clone size are those of that table, while D and trimming were read from the DNA. Counted here are nearly 200,000 clones, less than 90% occurring once; the ten biggest clones make up 0.7% to 0.85%. Germline assignment: CDR1 SGHDN and CDR2 FVKESK. The J segment lost 6 bases and the V segment lost 1 base, leaving 8 bases of the junction unmatched. The CDR3 covers 16 residues.

The clonotype originates from a woman between 65 and 79 years old with acute or convalescent COVID-19. The specimen was peripheral blood. The V gene is TRBV14, the J gene TRBJ2-7, with 11 positions matching TRBD1. CDR3 protein: CASSQVTLGTGGEQYF. As DNA, the CDR3 is TGTGCCAGCAGCCAAGTGACTCTAGGGACAGGGGGCGAGCAGTACTTC.